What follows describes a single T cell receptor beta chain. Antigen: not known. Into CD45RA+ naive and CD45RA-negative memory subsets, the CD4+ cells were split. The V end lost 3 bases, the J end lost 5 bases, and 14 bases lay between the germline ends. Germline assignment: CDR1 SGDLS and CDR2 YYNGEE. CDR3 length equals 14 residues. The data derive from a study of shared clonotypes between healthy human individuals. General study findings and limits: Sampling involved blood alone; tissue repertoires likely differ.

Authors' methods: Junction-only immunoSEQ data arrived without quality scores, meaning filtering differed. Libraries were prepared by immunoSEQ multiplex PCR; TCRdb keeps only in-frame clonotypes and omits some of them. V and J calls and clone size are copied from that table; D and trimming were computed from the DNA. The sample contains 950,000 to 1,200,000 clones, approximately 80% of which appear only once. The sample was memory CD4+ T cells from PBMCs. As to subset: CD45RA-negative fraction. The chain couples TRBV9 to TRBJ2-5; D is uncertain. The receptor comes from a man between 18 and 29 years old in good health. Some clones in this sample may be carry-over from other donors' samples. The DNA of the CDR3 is TGTGCCAGCAGCGCACGTGCGCAGGCGGAGACCCAGTACTTC. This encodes CASSARAQAETQYF.